The sequence of this T cell receptor (beta chain) was determined in a study of early T cells in non-severe SARS-CoV-2 infection. Across the study: Sequencing input comprised bulk RNA from unsorted whole blood; chain pairing was not available.

General study findings and limits: CD4 and private specificities were missed by VDJdb matching, which favored anti-spike CD8 responses.

This clonotype was seen a few times. What it binds is not known. Individual cDNA molecules were tagged with unique molecular identifiers, the study reported. One entry per CDR3 protein results from TCRdb running MiXCR on the 5' RACE reads. Of fewer than 80,000 distinct CDR3 sequences listed, about 12% are singletons. The CDR3 extends over 20 amino acids. Germline CDR1 reads SGHDT; CDR2 reads YYEEEE. Trimming took 1 base from V and 1 from J; bases not matched to a gene: 10. V usage is TRBV5-6 and J usage is TRBJ1-6; 11 bases match TRBD1. The sample consisted of whole blood, taken at baseline. The TCR comes from an adult who was a healthcare worker with PCR-confirmed SARS-CoV-2 infection or an uninfected control (not recorded which). The donor label of this sample is uncertain. The CDR3 DNA reads TGTGCCAGCAGCTTGTTAAAGGACAGGGGGCCGGAGTCCTATAATTCACCCCTCCACTTT. Protein: CASSLLKDRGPESYNSPLHF.